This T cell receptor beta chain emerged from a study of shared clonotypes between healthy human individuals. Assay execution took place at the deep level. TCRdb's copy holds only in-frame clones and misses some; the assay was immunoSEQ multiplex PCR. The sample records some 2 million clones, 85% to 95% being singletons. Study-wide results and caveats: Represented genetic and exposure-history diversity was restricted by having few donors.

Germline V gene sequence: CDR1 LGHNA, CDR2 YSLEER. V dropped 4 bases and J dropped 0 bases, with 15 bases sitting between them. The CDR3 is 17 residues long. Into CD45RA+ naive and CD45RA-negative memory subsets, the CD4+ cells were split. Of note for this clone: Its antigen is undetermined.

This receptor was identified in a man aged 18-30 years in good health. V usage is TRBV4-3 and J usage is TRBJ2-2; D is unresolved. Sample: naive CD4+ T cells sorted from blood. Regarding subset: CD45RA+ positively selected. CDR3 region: CASSPTLEITNTGELFF. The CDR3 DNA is TGCGCCAGCAGCCCGACTCTAGAAATAACGAACACCGGGGAGCTGTTTTTT.